What follows are 3 T cell receptor beta chains derived from one specimen sequenced in a study of cytomegalovirus exposure and HLA in healthy donors (TCRdb year 2017). Library preparation was by the immunoSEQ multiplex PCR assay. A mixture of 60 forward primers for TCR Vbeta segments and 13 reverse primers for TCR Jbeta segments was used in the multiplex PCR. TCRdb re-hosts the immuneACCESS table, in-frame sequences only. Its copies lack some clones; in the studies checked, an unresolved V gene accounts for under half of them, and the cause for the rest is not known. Present in this sample are 130,000 or so clones, approximately 78% of which were seen just once. The top ten hold 3.2% of the sample. The sequenced sample was PBMCs. The receptors shown here come from a man aged 18-30 years in good health and CMV-seropositive.

V and J are TRBV27 and TRBJ1-4, with unresolved D. Trimming left V 6 bases short and J 8 bases short, with 13 bases between. This CDR3 region has 13 residues. Germline V gene lookup returns CDR1 MNHEY and CDR2 SMNVEV (reference sequence). CDR3 nucleotide sequence: TGTGCCAGCAGACTCTTGGGCGAGGAAAAACTGTTTTTT. This codes for CASRLLGEEKLFF. The full variable domain, completed using reference TRBV27 and TRBJ1-4, is EAQVTQNPRYLITVTGKKLTVTCSQNMNHEYMSWYRQDPGLGLRQIYYSMNVEVTDKGDVPEGYKVSRKEKRNFPLILESPSPNQTSLYFCASRLLGEEKLFFGSGTQLSVL.

The V call is TRBV6-5, the J call TRBJ2-7; TRBD2 matches 10 bases. The germline CDR1 and CDR2 sequences are MNHEY and SVGAGI. CDR3 size: 14 residues. V lost 4 bases, J lost 4 bases, and 4 bases stayed unmatched. The CDR3 is CASSSLSGRYEQYF. Here the CDR3 DNA reads TGTGCCAGCAGTTCCCTTAGCGGGAGGTACGAGCAGTACTTC.

J is TRBJ2-5 and V is TRBV9; 7 positions agree with TRBD2. The CDR3 spans 15 residues. Germline-derived CDR1 and CDR2 are SGDLS and YYNGEE. V trimming: 2 bases; J trimming: 4 bases; junction bases outside the gene matches: 8. The DNA for the CDR3 is TGTGCCAGCAGCGTGGGCGGGAGAGTCGGAGAGACCCAGTACTTC. Its translation is CASSVGGRVGETQYF.